This entry is about one T cell receptor (beta chain). Its cognate antigen is unknown. Germline CDR1 and CDR2: ENHRY and SYGVKD. The CDR3 spans 19 residues. V dropped 1 base and J dropped 4; count of bases not matched to a gene: 12. These data originate in a study of cytomegalovirus exposure and HLA in healthy donors. The study's findings and limits: The study carried out a later analysis of TCR beta sequences. It associated around 17,000 of them with specific HLA alleles at a false discovery rate of 0.05. In a later analysis, HLA-associated beta chains showed higher expansion and lower generation probabilities than comparable chains. The study assumed roughly uniform donor sequencing depth for presence/absence analyses. In a later analysis, DRB1 alleles had the most associated TCRs; HLA-C alleles the fewest.

In the PCR, 60 Vbeta and 13 Jbeta primers were used. The assay was immunoSEQ multiplex PCR, and TCRdb's table has in-frame clones only and misses some. Of some 220,000 clones in the sample, around nine tenths were seen once. Sequencing was performed on PBMCs. The source is a young woman in good health and CMV-seronegative. The rearrangement uses TRBV10-3 and TRBJ2-2; 10 positions match TRBD2. CDR3 sequence: CAISEWRSSGRQSTGELFF. In nucleotides, the CDR3 is TGTGCCATCAGTGAGTGGCGATCTAGCGGGAGACAAAGCACCGGGGAGCTGTTTTTT.